Detailed here is one T cell receptor (beta chain). What it binds is not known. This CDR3 has 15 amino acids. CDR1 is SGHTA and CDR2 is FQGNSA in the germline V gene. The V gene end was trimmed by 2 bases and the J gene end by 6 bases; junction bases not matched to a gene: 10. This specimen comes from a study of post-analysis software for immune sequencing data. Overall study context: Recorded disease courses covered relapsing-remitting, secondary progressive and progressive-relapsing multiple sclerosis. Some patients had no subtype annotation.

Study-wide results and caveats: In patients, about 5 TRBV segments were more frequent than in controls, with TRBV5-6, TRBV5-1 and TRBV20-1 among them. F measure showed strong co-clustering of same-batch samples. When compared against controls, multiple sclerosis patients showed significantly lower normalized Chao1 diversity.

Unique molecular identifiers were present in the TCR beta cDNA libraries. Each batch of about 0.9 to 10 million T cells produced some 500,000 cDNA molecules. TCRdb redid the calling of the PCR reads with MiXCR, one entry per CDR3 protein. The sample lists about 760,000 distinct CDR3 sequences, 25% to 30% occurring once. This receptor was taken from a girl aged 5-17 years with multiple sclerosis. The specimen sequenced was blood. The rearrangement uses TRBV7-2 and TRBJ2-7, with 7 nucleotides matching TRBD1. As DNA, the CDR3 is TGTGCCAGCAGCTTATCGGGGACAGAATGGTCCGAGCAGTACTTC. Protein sequence: CASSLSGTEWSEQYF.